These 12 T cell receptor beta chains were all obtained from the same sample, sequenced in a study of lymphopenia after photon versus proton radiotherapy. The assay was immunoSEQ multiplex PCR, and TCRdb's table has in-frame clones only and misses some. The sample records approximately 35,000 clones, about nine tenths being singletons. The specimen was peripheral blood, collected from a patient treated with photon-based radiotherapy. These receptors originate from a woman aged 45-65 years with pancreatic cancer.

This chain connects TRBV19 to TRBJ1-3; D possibly corresponds to TRBD1 (5 bases). This CDR3 has 14 amino acids. The V and J ends lost 7 bases and 0 bases respectively, with 10 bases between them. Germline-derived CDR1 and CDR2 are LNHDA and SQIVND (reference sequence). The CDR3 DNA follows: TGTGCCAGTAATACGGGGGTCTCTGGAAACACCATATATTTT. As protein: CASNTGVSGNTIYF.

The chain is built from TRBV11-2 and TRBJ2-1, with 8 bases fitting TRBD2. Germline-derived CDR1 and CDR2 are SGHAT and FQNNGV. Unmatched junction bases numbered 5, after V lost 0 bases and J lost 7 bases. The CDR3 is 15 amino acids. The chain's CDR3 is CASSLEAGDLNEQFF. The CDR3 DNA reads as TGTGCCAGCAGCTTAGAAGCGGGAGATCTGAATGAGCAGTTCTTC.

V is TRBV10-1 and J is TRBJ2-2; D is possibly TRBD1 or TRBD2 (6 bases each). The germline V gene encodes CDR1 WNHNN and CDR2 SYGVQD (reference sequence). V lost 8 bases, J lost 6 bases, and 10 bases lay in between. The CDR3 runs to 12 residues. As DNA, the CDR3 is TGCGCCAGCGGAGGGGGGCCCGGGGAGCTGTTTTTT. It specifies CASGGGPGELFF.

The chain carries TRBV19 and TRBJ2-1, with 7 positions matching TRBD2. V lost 4 bases, J lost 0 bases, and 3 bases stayed unmatched. The CDR3 runs 15 residues. Germline CDR1 is LNHDA and CDR2 is SQIVND (reference sequence). CDR3 in amino acids: CASSNGGGSYNEQFF. The CDR3 DNA reads TGTGCCAGTAGTAATGGCGGGGGCTCCTACAATGAGCAGTTCTTC.

V usage is TRBV6-1 and J usage is TRBJ1-1, with D tentatively TRBD1 (5 bases). The CDR3 spans 16 residues. V dropped 4 bases and J dropped 1 base, with 16 bases sitting between them. CDR1 and CDR2 (germline): MNHNS, SASEGT. CDR3 nucleotides: TGTGCCAGCAGTGCGCCCCCAGGGCGCCCGAACACTGAAGCTTTCTTT. This gives the protein CASSAPPGRPNTEAFF.

The V call is TRBV5-8, the J call TRBJ2-7; 7 bases line up with TRBD1. The CDR3 covers 15 residues. The junction had 4 bases not matched to a gene; V was cut back by 0 bases and J by 1 base. The germline gives CDR1 SGHTS, CDR2 YDEGEE. CDR3 DNA sequence: TGTGCCAGCAGCTTGGGTGGCAGGGGGTCCTACGAGCAGTACTTC. The encoded protein is CASSLGGRGSYEQYF.

This chain uses TRBV28 with TRBJ2-3; 14 positions agree with TRBD2. V was clipped by 6 bases and J by 5 bases; unmatched bases: 7. The CDR3 contains 16 residues. From germline, CDR1 is MDHEN and CDR2 SYDVKM. CDR3: CASRPGLAGVGDTQYF. The CDR3 DNA follows: TGTGCCAGCAGACCGGGACTAGCGGGAGTAGGAGATACGCAGTATTTT.

The chain carries TRBV11-2 and TRBJ1-1; D unresolved. Germline V gene data show CDR1 as SGHAT and CDR2 as FQNNGV. Trimming took 2 bases from V and 1 from J, leaving 11 bases between them. The CDR3 sequence is 15 residues long. CDR3 sequence (DNA): TGTGCCAGCAGCTTATCCGGTGGCTGGAACACTGAAGCTTTCTTT. This codes for CASSLSGGWNTEAFF.

The V and J genes are TRBV10-2 and TRBJ1-5; perhaps TRBD1 as D (6 bases). The V gene lost 6 bases and the J gene lost 5 bases, with 8 bases spanning the gap. The CDR3 is 12 residues long. CDR1 and CDR2 from the germline V gene are WSHSY and SAAADI. In DNA form, the CDR3 reads TGCGCCAGCAGGAGGGGGGATCAGCCCCAGCATTTT. It translates to CASRRGDQPQHF.

The chain links TRBV28 to TRBJ2-3; unclear D gene. From germline, CDR1 is MDHEN and CDR2 SYDVKM. The CDR3 is 15 residues long. Trimming shortened V by 6 bases and J by 0 bases, and 13 bases separated the two germline ends. CDR3 in amino acids: CASRGTPASTDTQYF. CDR3 in DNA: TGTGCCAGCAGGGGAACCCCCGCTAGCACAGATACGCAGTATTTT.

The chain is built from TRBV29-1 and TRBJ2-1; 10 nucleotides align to TRBD2. Trimming cost V 4 bases and J 6 bases; bases outside gene matches: 3. Per the germline V gene, CDR1 is SQVTM and CDR2 is ANQGSEA. The length of the CDR3 is 13 residues. Written as DNA, the CDR3 is TGCAGCGTTGTAGCGGGAGGTTTCAATGAGCAGTTCTTC. It is translated as CSVVAGGFNEQFF.

This chain uses TRBV19 with TRBJ2-5; D is possibly TRBD2 (5 bases). V was shortened by 8 bases and J by 0 bases, with 13 bases between the two germline ends. The CDR3 totals 14 residues. In germline, CDR1 is LNHDA, CDR2 SQIVND (reference sequence). The CDR3 spells CASRGLGYQETQYF. Here the CDR3 DNA reads TGTGCCAGTCGAGGACTGGGCTACCAAGAGACCCAGTACTTC.